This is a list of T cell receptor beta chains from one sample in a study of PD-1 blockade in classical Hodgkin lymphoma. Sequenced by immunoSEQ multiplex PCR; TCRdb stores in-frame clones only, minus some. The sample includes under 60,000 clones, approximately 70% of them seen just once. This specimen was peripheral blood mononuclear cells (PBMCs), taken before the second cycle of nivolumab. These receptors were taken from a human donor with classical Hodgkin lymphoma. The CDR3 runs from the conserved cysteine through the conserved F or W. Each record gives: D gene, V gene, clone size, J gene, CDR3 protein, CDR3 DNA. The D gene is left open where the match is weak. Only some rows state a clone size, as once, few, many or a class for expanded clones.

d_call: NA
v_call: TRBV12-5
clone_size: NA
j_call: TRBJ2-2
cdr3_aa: CASGLIQGATGELFF
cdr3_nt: TGTGCTAGTGGTTTGATCCAGGGCGCCACCGGGGAGCTGTTTTTT

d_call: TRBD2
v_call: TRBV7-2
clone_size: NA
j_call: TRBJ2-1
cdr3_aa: CASSLAVRTGGHNEQFF
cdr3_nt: TGTGCCAGCAGCTTAGCGGTTCGTACGGGAGGGCACAATGAGCAGTTCTTC

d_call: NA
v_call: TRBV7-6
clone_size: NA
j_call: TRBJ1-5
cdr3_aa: CASSLWLDQPQHF
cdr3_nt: TGTGCCAGCAGCTTATGGCTCGATCAGCCCCAGCATTTT

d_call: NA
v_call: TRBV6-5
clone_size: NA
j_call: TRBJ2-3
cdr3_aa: CASSPRTAYTDTQYF
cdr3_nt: TGTGCCAGCAGTCCCCGGACAGCGTACACAGATACGCAGTATTTT

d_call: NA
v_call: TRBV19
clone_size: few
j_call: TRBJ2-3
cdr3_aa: CASSNRPTSTDTQYF
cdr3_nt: TGTGCCAGTAGTAATAGGCCCACTAGCACAGATACGCAGTATTTT

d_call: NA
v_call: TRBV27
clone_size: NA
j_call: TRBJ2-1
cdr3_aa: CASRSGYNEQFF
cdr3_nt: TGTGCCAGCAGATCGGGGTACAATGAGCAGTTCTTC

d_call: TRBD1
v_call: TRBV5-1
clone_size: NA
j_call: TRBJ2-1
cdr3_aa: CASSLTGTGVNEQFF
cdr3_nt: TGCGCCAGCAGCTTAACCGGGACAGGGGTCAATGAGCAGTTCTTC

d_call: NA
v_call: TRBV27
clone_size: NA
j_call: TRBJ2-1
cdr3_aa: CASSLSLRNEQFF
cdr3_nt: NA

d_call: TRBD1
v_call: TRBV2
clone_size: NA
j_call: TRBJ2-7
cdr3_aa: CATNLQGNEQYF
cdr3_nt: TGTGCCACCAACTTACAGGGGAACGAGCAGTACTTC

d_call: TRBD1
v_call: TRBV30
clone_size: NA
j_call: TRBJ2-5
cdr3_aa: CAWSPGGFWETQYF
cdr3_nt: TGTGCCTGGAGTCCAGGGGGTTTCTGGGAGACCCAGTACTTC

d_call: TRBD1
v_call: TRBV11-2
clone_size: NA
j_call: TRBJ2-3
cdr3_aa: CASSLGRRGYLTDTQYF
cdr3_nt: TGTGCCAGCAGCTTGGGGCGCAGGGGGTACCTCACAGATACGCAGTATTTT

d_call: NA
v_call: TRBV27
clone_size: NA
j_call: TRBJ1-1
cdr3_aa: CASSLRDGTEAFF
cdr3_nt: TGTGCCAGCAGTCTCCGGGACGGCACTGAAGCTTTCTTT

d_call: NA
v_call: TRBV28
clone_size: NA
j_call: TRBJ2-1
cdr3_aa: CASSSGGLGMSSYNEQFF
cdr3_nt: TGTGCCAGCAGCTCTGGGGGGCTTGGAATGAGCTCCTACAATGAGCAGTTCTTC

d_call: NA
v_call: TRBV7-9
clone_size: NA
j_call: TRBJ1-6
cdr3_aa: CASSYGSYNSPLHF
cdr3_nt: TGTGCCAGCAGCTACGGCTCCTATAATTCACCCCTCCACTTT

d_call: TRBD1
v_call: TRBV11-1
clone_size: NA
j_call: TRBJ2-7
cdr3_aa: CASSPTGNDREQYF
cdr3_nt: TGTGCCAGCAGCCCGACAGGGAATGACCGAGAGCAGTACTTC

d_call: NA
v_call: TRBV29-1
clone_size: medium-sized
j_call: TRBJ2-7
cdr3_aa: CSVVLSPPYEQYF
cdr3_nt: TGCAGCGTAGTCCTCTCGCCACCCTACGAGCAGTACTTC

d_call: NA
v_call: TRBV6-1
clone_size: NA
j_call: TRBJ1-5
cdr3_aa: CASTPQGGNQPQHF
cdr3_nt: TGTGCCAGCACCCCACAGGGCGGGAATCAGCCCCAGCATTTT

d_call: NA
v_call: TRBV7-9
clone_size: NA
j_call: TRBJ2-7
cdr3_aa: CASSLGAPGSYEQYF
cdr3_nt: TGTGCCAGCAGCTTAGGGGCTCCCGGCTCCTACGAGCAGTACTTC

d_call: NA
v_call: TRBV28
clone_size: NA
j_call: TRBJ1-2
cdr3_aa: CASQPISGLGGYTF
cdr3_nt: TGTGCCAGCCAACCCATATCAGGTTTAGGAGGCTACACCTTC

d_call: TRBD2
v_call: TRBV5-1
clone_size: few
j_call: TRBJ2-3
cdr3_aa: CASSTRLAGSTDTQYF
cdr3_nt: TGCGCCAGCAGCACAAGACTAGCGGGTAGCACAGATACGCAGTATTTT

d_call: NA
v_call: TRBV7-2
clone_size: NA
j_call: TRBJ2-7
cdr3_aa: CASSLRSGDTFYEQYF
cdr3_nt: TGTGCCAGCAGCCTACGATCGGGGGACACCTTTTACGAGCAGTACTTC

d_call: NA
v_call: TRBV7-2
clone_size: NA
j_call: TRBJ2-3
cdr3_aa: CASSLKSGGTDTQYF
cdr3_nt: TGTGCCAGCAGCTTGAAGTCAGGAGGGACAGATACGCAGTATTTT

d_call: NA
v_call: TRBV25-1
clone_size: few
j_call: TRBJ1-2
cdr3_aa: CASSDTIGFGGYTF
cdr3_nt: TGTGCCAGCAGTGACACAATAGGGTTCGGAGGCTACACCTTC

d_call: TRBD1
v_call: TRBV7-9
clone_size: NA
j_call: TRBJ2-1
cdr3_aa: CASSPTGDAYNEQFF
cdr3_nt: TGTGCCAGCAGTCCAACAGGGGATGCCTACAATGAGCAGTTCTTC

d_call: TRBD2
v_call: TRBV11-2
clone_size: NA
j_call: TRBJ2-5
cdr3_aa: CASSLPGRGTQYF
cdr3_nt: TGTGCCAGCAGCTTACCGGGGAGGGGGACCCAGTACTTC

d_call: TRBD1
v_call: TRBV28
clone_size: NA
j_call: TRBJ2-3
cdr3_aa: CASKGGWNTDTQYF
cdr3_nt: TGTGCCAGCAAAGGGGGCTGGAACACAGATACGCAGTATTTT

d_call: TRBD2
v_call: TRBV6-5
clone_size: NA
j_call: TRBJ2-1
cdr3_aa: CASSYGTSVLGEQFF
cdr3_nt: TGTGCCAGCAGTTACGGAACTAGCGTGCTAGGTGAGCAGTTCTTC

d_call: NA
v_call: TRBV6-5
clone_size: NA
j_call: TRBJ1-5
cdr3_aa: CASRPTDNSNQPQHF
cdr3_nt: TGTGCCAGCAGGCCGACAGATAATAGCAATCAGCCCCAGCATTTT

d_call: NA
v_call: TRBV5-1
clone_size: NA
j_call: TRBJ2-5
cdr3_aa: CASSPRGADQETQYF
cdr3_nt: TGCGCCAGCAGCCCGAGGGGGGCGGACCAAGAGACCCAGTACTTC

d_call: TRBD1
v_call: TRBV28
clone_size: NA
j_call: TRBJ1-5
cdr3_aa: CASSFGTGNQPQHF
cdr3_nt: TGTGCCAGCAGTTTTGGGACAGGTAATCAGCCCCAGCATTTT

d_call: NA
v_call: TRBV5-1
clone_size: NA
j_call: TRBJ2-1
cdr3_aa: CASSRGNYTYNEQFF
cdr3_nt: TGCGCCAGCAGCCGCGGGAACTACACATACAATGAGCAGTTCTTC

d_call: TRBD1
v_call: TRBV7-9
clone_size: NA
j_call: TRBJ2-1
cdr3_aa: CASSLDREHNEQFF
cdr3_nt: TGTGCCAGCAGCTTGGACAGGGAGCACAATGAGCAGTTCTTC

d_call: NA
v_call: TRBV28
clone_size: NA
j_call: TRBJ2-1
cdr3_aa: CASSLTLSSYNEQFF
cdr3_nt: TGTGCCAGCAGTTTAACCTTGAGCTCCTACAATGAGCAGTTCTTC

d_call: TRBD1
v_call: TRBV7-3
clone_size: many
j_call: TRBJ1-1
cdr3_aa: CASSATGGTEAFF
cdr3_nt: TGTGCCAGCAGCGCAACAGGGGGCACTGAAGCTTTCTTT

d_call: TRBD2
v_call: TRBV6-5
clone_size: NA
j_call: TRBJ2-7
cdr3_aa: CASRTLWGGSHEQYF
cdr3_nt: TGTGCCAGCAGAACATTATGGGGAGGGTCCCACGAGCAGTACTTC

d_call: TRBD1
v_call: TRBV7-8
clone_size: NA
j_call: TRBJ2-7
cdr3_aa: CASSFTSTGFGEQYF
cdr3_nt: TGTGCCAGCAGCTTTACTTCGACAGGGTTTGGCGAGCAGTACTTC

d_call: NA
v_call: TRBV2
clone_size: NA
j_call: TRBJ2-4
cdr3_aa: CASRDQGEIQYF
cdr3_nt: TGTGCCAGCAGAGACCAGGGTGAGATTCAGTACTTC

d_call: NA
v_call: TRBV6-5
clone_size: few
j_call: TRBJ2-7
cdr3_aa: CASSYSGTPSSYEQYF
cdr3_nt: TGTGCCAGCAGTTACTCCGGGACACCGAGCTCCTACGAGCAGTACTTC

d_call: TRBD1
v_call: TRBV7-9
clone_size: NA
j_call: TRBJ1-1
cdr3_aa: CASSDRASTEAFF
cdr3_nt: TGTGCCAGCAGCGACAGGGCTTCCACTGAAGCTTTCTTT

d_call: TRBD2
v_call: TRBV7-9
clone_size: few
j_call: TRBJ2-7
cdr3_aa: CASSLGLAGSLSFYEQYF
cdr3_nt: TGTGCCAGCAGCTTAGGACTAGCGGGTTCTCTTTCATTCTACGAGCAGTACTTC

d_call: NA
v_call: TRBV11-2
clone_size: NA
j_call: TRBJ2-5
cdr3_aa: CASSSPGGREETQYF
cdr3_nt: TGTGCCAGCAGCAGCCCCGGGGGTAGAGAAGAGACCCAGTACTTC

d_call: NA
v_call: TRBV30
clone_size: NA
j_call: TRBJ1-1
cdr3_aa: CAWSAITPNTEAFF
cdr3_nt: TGTGCCTGGAGCGCCATTACCCCGAACACTGAAGCTTTCTTT

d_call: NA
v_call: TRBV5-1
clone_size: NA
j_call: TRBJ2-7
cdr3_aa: CASSLVSYEQYF
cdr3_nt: TGCGCCAGCAGCTTGGTTAGCTACGAGCAGTACTTC

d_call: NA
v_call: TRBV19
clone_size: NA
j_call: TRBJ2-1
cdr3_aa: CASTSKLASSYNEQFF
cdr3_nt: TGTGCCAGTACCTCTAAGCTAGCAAGCTCCTACAATGAGCAGTTCTTC

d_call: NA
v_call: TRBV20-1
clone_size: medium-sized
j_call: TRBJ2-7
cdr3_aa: CSAKLGEQYF
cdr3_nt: TGCAGTGCTAAACTTGGCGAGCAGTACTTC

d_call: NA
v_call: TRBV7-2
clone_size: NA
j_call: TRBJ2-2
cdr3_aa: CASSTRPQSLYTGELFF
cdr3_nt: TGTGCCAGCTCAACCCGGCCACAGAGTTTGTACACCGGGGAGCTGTTTTTT

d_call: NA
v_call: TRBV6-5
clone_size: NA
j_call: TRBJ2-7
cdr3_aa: CASRPRHPGTYEQYF
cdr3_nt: TGTGCCAGCAGACCCCGACACCCTGGGACCTACGAGCAGTACTTC

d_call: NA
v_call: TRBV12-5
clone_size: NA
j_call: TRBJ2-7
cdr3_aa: CASGLARGPSSYEQYF
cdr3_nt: TGTGCTAGTGGTTTGGCCCGGGGCCCTTCCTCCTACGAGCAGTACTTC

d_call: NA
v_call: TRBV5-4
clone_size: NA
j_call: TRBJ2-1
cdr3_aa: CASSSAGTRSYNEQFF
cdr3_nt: TGTGCCAGCAGTTCCGCCGGGACTCGGTCCTACAATGAGCAGTTCTTC

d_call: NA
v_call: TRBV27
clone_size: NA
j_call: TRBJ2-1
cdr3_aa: CASSLTLPGLQKNEQFF
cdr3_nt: TGTGCCAGCAGTTTAACCCTCCCGGGACTCCAGAAAAATGAGCAGTTCTTC

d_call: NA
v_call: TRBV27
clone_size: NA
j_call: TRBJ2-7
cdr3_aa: CASSWTADSYEQYF
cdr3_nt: TGTGCCAGCAGTTGGACAGCTGACTCCTACGAGCAGTACTTC

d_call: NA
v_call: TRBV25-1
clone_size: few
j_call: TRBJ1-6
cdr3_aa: CASSTGPEGSSPLHF
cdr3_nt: TGTGCCAGCAGTACGGGACCTGAAGGGAGTTCACCCCTCCACTTT

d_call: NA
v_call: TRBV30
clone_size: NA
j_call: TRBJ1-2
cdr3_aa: CAWSGRSAIYGYTF
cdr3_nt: TGTGCCTGGAGTGGAAGGTCAGCAATCTATGGCTACACCTTC

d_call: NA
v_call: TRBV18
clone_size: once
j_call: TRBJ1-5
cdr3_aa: CASSPPTGQPQHF
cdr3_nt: TGTGCCAGCTCACCACCCACGGGTCAGCCCCAGCATTTT

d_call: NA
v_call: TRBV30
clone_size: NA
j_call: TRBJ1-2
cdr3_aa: CAWNPGIPGYTF
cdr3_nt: TGTGCCTGGAATCCGGGGATACCCGGCTACACCTTC

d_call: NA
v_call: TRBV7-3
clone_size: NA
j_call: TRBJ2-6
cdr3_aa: CASSPQGANVLTF
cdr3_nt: TGTGCCAGCAGCCCGCAGGGGGCCAACGTCCTGACTTTC

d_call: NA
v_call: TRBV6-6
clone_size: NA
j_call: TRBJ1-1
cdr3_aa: CASSVRDYTEAFF
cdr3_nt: TGTGCCAGCAGTGTCAGGGATTACACTGAAGCTTTCTTT

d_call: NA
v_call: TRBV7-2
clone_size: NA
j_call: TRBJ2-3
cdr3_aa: CASSEGRLEADTQYF
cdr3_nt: TGTGCCAGCAGCGAGGGAAGACTAGAAGCAGATACGCAGTATTTT

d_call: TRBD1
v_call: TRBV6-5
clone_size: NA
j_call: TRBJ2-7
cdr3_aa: CASSYSRTGAREDF
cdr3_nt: TGTGCCAGCAGTTACTCGAGGACAGGGGCTCGAGAAGACTTC